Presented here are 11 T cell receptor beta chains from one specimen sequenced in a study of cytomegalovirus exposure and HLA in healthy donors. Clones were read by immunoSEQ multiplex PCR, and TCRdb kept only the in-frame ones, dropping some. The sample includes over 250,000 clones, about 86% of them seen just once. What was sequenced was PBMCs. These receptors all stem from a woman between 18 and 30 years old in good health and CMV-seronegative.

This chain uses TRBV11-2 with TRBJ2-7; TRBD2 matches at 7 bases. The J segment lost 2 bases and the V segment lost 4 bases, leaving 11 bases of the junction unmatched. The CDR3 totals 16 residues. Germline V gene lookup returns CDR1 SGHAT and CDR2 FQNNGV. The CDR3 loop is CASSSFRLGRAYEQYF. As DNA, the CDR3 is TGTGCCAGCAGCTCGTTTCGACTAGGGAGGGCCTACGAGCAGTACTTC.

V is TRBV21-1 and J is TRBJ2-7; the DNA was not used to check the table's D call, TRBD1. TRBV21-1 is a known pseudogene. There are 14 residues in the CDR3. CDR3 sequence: CASRGDREYVEQYF. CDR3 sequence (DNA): TGTGCCAGCAGGGGGGACAGGGAGTACGTCGAGCAGTACTTC.

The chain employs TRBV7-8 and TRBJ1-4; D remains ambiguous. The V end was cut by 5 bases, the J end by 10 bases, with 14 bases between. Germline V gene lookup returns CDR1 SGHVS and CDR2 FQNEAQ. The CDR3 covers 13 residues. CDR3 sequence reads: CASSPRKEGKLFF. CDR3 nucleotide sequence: TGTGCCAGCAGCCCCCGTAAAGAGGGAAAACTGTTTTTT. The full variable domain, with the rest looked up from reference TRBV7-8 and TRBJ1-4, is GAGVSQSPRYKVAKRGQDVALRCDPISGHVSLFWYQQALGQGPEFLTYFQNEAQLDKSGLPSDRFFAERPEGSVSTLKIQRTQQEDSAVYLCASSPRKEGKLFFGSGTQLSVL.

In DNA, the CDR3 is TGTGCCATCTTGGACAGGGTCAGAGAGACCCAGTACTTC. Translated: CAILDRVRETQYF. This chain uses TRBV27 with TRBJ2-5, with 8 bases fitting TRBD1. Trimming cost V 10 bases and J 4 bases; bases outside gene matches: 8. The CDR3 loop spans 13 amino acids. The germline gives CDR1 MNHEY, CDR2 SMNVEV (reference sequence).

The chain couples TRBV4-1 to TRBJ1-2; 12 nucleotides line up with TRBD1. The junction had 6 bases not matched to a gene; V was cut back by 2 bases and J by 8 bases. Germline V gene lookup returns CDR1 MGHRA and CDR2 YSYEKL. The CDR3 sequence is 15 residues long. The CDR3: CASSQPGQGARGYTF. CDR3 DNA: TGCGCCAGCAGCCAACCGGGACAGGGGGCGCGGGGCTACACCTTC.

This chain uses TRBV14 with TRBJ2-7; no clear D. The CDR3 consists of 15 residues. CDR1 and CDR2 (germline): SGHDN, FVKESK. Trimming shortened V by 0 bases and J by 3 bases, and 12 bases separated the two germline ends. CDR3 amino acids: CASSQDKQKSYEQYF. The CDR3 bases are TGTGCCAGCAGCCAAGATAAACAGAAGAGCTACGAGCAGTACTTC.

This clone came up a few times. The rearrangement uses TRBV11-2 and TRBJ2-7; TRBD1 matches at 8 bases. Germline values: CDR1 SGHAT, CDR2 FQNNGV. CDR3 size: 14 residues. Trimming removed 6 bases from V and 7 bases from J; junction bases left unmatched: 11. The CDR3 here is CASRRSGGAGEQYF. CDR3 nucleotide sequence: TGTGCCAGCAGACGGTCAGGGGGCGCGGGGGAGCAGTACTTC.

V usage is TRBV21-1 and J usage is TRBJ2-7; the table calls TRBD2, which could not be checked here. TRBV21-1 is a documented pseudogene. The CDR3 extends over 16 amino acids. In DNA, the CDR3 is TGTGCCAGCAGCAAAGACGGGACTAGCGGGTTGTACGAGCAGTACTTC. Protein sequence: CASSKDGTSGLYEQYF.

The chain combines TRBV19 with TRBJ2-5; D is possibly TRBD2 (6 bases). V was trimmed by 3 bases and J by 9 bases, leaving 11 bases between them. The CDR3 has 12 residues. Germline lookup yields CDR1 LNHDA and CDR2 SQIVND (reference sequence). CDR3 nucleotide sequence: TGTGCCAGTAGTATTGCTGGGGAGGCCCAGTACTTC. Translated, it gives CASSIAGEAQYF.

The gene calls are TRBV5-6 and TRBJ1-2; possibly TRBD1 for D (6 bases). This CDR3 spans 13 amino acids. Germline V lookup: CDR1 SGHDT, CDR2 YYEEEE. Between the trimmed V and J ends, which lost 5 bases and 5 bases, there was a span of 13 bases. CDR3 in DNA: TGTGCCAGCAGGCCCGGGACATTTTATGGCTACACCTTC. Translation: CASRPGTFYGYTF.

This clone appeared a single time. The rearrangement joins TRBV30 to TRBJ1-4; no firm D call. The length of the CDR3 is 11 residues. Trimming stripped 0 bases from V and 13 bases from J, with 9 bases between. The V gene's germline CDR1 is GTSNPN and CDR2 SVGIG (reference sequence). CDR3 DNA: TGTGCCTGGAGTGTACTCGGAGGACTGTTTTTT. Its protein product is CAWSVLGGLFF.